The 8 T cell receptor beta chains given below trace back to one sample, sequenced in a study of T cells in localized non-small cell lung cancer. Using immunoSEQ multiplex PCR, the repertoire was profiled, and TCRdb retains in-frame clones only, with some absent. The sample shows around 34,000 clones, roughly 93% of them seen only once. The sample here was peripheral blood, taken before any cancer treatment. The receptors come from a female donor over 55 with stage I lung adenocarcinoma.

The CDR3 protein is CASSSGYGASPYV. The CDR3, as DNA: TGTGCCAGCAGCTCCGGTTATGGGGCATCCCCGTACGTC. The chain recombines TRBV11-3 with TRBJ2-7, with D perhaps matching TRBD1 (5 bases). Per germline, CDR1 SGHNT and CDR2 YENEEA. Trimming shortened V by 4 bases and J by 12 bases, and 19 bases separated the two germline ends. The CDR3 is made up of 13 amino acids.

This sequence joins TRBV25-1 and TRBJ2-3; D possibly uses TRBD1 or TRBD2 (5 bases each). The CDR3 is 14 amino acids. Deletions cut 9 bases from V and 2 bases from J, with 15 bases between. The V gene's germline CDR1 is MGHDK and CDR2 SYGVNS. The CDR3 nucleotides are TGTGCCAGTGCAGGGAGTTCCTACACAGATACGCAGTATTTT. Translation gives CASAGSSYTDTQYF.

The chain recombines TRBV7-9 with TRBJ2-1; D is perhaps TRBD1 or TRBD2 (5 bases each). The CDR3 consists of 15 residues. Trimming removed 0 bases from V and 3 bases from J, with 9 bases in between. CDR1 and CDR2 from the germline V gene are SEHNR and FQNEAQ (reference sequence). The CDR3 coding sequence is TGTGCCAGCAGCTTAGCGGGGGTTTTCTACAATGAGCAGTTCTTC. Its translation: CASSLAGVFYNEQFF.

The chain joins TRBV30 to TRBJ2-2, with D unclear. This CDR3 is built from 13 residues. V was pared by 0 bases and J by 3 bases, with 5 bases between. The germline V gene encodes CDR1 GTSNPN and CDR2 SVGIG (reference sequence). The CDR3 coding sequence is TGTGCCTGGAGTGTAAGCTACACCGGGGAGCTGTTTTTT. It encodes CAWSVSYTGELFF.

This rearrangement joins TRBV5-1 to TRBJ1-4; 8 nucleotides align to TRBD1. CDR1 and CDR2 (germline): SGHRS, YFSETQ. After removal of 4 bases from V and 3 bases from J, the junction contained 5 bases not matched to a gene. This CDR3 is 15 amino acids long. CDR3 sequence: CASSEQGVANEKLFF. For the CDR3, the DNA is TGCGCCAGCAGCGAACAGGGGGTCGCTAATGAAAAACTGTTTTTT.

The V and J genes are TRBV6-5 and TRBJ2-1; no definite D call. This CDR3 has 13 residues. Trimming took 6 bases from V and 8 from J, leaving 14 bases between them. Germline CDR1 is MNHEY and CDR2 is SVGAGI. For the CDR3, the DNA is TGTGCCAGCAGCCGTCTCTCGCGCGATGAGCAGTTCTTC. Amino acids: CASSRLSRDEQFF.

The chain uses TRBV7-3 and TRBJ1-2; D unresolved. V lost 6 bases to trimming and J lost 4 bases, with 12 bases between them. This CDR3 region has 13 residues. Looked up from germline, CDR1 is SGHTA and CDR2 is FQGTGA. In nucleotides, the CDR3 is TGTGCCAGCAGTAGCGATTTCTCCTATGGCTACACCTTC. Amino acid sequence: CASSSDFSYGYTF.

This clone was detected a few times. The rearrangement links TRBV6-9 to TRBJ2-6; D ambiguous. The germline CDR1 and CDR2 sequences are MNHGY and SVAAGI. The V gene lost 5 bases and the J gene lost 5 bases, with 19 bases spanning the gap. The CDR3 has 17 amino acids. This CDR3 is CASSARWRQSRANVLTF. CDR3 nucleotide sequence: TGTGCCAGCAGTGCACGGTGGCGACAAAGTCGGGCCAACGTCCTGACTTTC.